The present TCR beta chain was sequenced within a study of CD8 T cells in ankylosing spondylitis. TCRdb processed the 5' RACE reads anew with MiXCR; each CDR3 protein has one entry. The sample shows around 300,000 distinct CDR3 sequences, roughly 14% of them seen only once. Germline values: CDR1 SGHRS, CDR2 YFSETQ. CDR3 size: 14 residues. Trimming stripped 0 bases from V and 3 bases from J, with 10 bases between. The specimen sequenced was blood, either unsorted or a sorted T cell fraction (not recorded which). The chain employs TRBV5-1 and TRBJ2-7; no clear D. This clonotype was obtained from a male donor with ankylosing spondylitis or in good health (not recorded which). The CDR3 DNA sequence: TGCGCCAGCAGCTTGGCCTCCCTCAGCTACGAGCAGTACTTC. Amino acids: CASSLASLSYEQYF.